The clone carrying this TCR beta chain was detected a few times. Its antigen remains unknown. Unique molecular identifiers were present on the cDNA, which also gained a universal primer site by template switching. TCRdb used MiXCR to reprocess the 5' RACE reads, holding one entry per CDR3 protein. The data hold 550,000 to 700,000 distinct CDR3 sequences, with about 20% observed a single time. The entry originates in a study of identical twins. Study-level points and caveats: Researchers reported weaker excess twin sharing in beta out-of-frame sequences. There were fewer insertions in abundant cord blood beta clonotypes, but memory repertoires showed no such pattern.

This sample was shared with a second study, whose subject was T cells expressing NK-cell markers.

The specimen sequenced was PBMCs. This TCR was sampled from a woman between 18 and 29 years old in good health.

The CDR3: CASSSGSTGANVLTF. Here the CDR3 DNA reads TGTGCCAGCTCATCAGGTTCAACTGGGGCCAACGTCCTGACTTTC. The J gene is TRBJ2-6, the V gene TRBV18; D is unresolved. This CDR3 has 15 residues. From germline, CDR1 is KGHSH and CDR2 LQKENI. V was cut by 5 bases and J by 2 bases, with 10 bases left in between.